This entry lists 26 T cell receptor beta chains sequenced from one sample in a study of cytomegalovirus exposure and HLA in healthy donors. The assay was immunoSEQ multiplex PCR, and TCRdb's table has in-frame clones only and misses some. The sample records under 80,000 clones, approximately 93% being singletons. Material for sequencing was PBMCs. Source of these receptors: a woman aged 18-29 years in good health and CMV-seronegative.

This sequence joins TRBV4-2 and TRBJ1-1; possibly TRBD1 for D (5 bases). Germline V gene sequence: CDR1 LGHNA, CDR2 YNFKEQ. This CDR3 region has 14 residues. V lost 7 bases and J lost 2, with 14 bases in between. In DNA, the CDR3 is TGTGCCAGCACCCTCGGGAGGGGTAACACTGAAGCTTTCTTT. The encoded protein is CASTLGRGNTEAFF.

The rearrangement joins TRBV19 to TRBJ1-3, with D uncertain. Trimming removed 4 bases at V and 2 bases at J, with 9 bases between. This CDR3 has 14 residues. CDR1 LNHDA and CDR2 SQIVND come from the germline V gene (reference sequence). In DNA form, the CDR3 reads TGTGCCAGTAGTACTAACTCACCTGGAAACACCATATATTTT. Encoded protein: CASSTNSPGNTIYF.

The V call is TRBV19, the J call TRBJ1-2, with TRBD1 matching over 7 bases. Per germline, CDR1 LNHDA and CDR2 SQIVND (reference sequence). This CDR3 has 14 residues. With 10 bases clipped from V and 5 bases from J, the junction kept 13 bases outside the gene matches. The CDR3 region is CATGPTGARYGYTF. DNA for the CDR3: TGTGCCACCGGCCCCACAGGGGCCCGGTATGGCTACACCTTC.

The table lists this clone with a few counts. The chain has TRBV5-4 and TRBJ1-2, with 12 nucleotides matching TRBD1. The J segment lost 7 bases and the V segment lost 3 bases, leaving 7 bases of the junction unmatched. Germline CDR1 and CDR2: SGHNT and YYREEE (reference sequence). The CDR3 contains 15 residues. The CDR3 sequence is CASSWDRGRLPGYTF. The CDR3 DNA is TGTGCCAGCAGCTGGGACAGGGGGCGATTGCCTGGCTACACCTTC.

The chain carries TRBV5-5 and TRBJ1-4; no firm D call. Germline V gene lookup returns CDR1 SGHKS and CDR2 YYEKEE (reference sequence). This CDR3 is 12 amino acids long. Between the trimmed V and J ends, which lost 7 bases and 7 bases, there was a span of 11 bases. CDR3 in amino acids: CASRRVGEKLFF. In DNA form, the CDR3 reads TGTGCCAGCCGCCGAGTCGGTGAAAAACTGTTTTTT.

The rearrangement joins TRBV5-1 to TRBJ2-2, with D possibly being TRBD2 (5 bases). The germline gives CDR1 SGHRS, CDR2 YFSETQ. This CDR3 spans 16 amino acids. Trimming cost V 2 bases and J 1 base, with 12 bases left between them. CDR3 DNA: TGCGCCAGCAGCTTTGGGGAGCGGAAGAACACCGGGGAGCTGTTTTTT. Translation: CASSFGERKNTGELFF. The entire variable domain, with the rest obtained from reference TRBV5-1 and TRBJ2-2, is as follows: KAGVTQTPRYLIKTRGQQVTLSCSPISGHRSVSWYQQTPGQGLQFLFEYFSETQRNKGNFPGRFSGRQFSNSRSEMNVSTLELGDSALYLCASSFGERKNTGELFFGEGSRLTVL.

The CDR3 DNA reads as TGTGCCAGCAGTGAAGCTGGCAGGGACACCGGGGAGCTGTTTTTT. Its protein is CASSEAGRDTGELFF. The genes are TRBV6-1 and TRBJ2-2, with D perhaps TRBD1 (5 bases). This CDR3 comprises 15 residues. The V end was cut by 0 bases, the J end by 3 bases, with 8 bases between. Germline assignment: CDR1 MNHNS and CDR2 SASEGT.

The chain links TRBV4-2 to TRBJ1-1; 7 bases are shared with TRBD1. Germline assignment: CDR1 LGHNA and CDR2 YNFKEQ. J was trimmed by 4 bases and V by 1 base; bases with no gene match: 9. This CDR3 has 16 amino acids. The CDR3 region has the DNA TGTGCCAGCAGCCAAGGTTGGCAGGGGGTTGTCACTGAAGCTTTCTTT. Amino acids: CASSQGWQGVVTEAFF.

This chain connects TRBV7-6 to TRBJ1-3; no definite D call. CDR1 and CDR2 (germline): SGHVS, FNYEAQ. This CDR3 has 15 residues. The V end lost 4 bases, the J end lost 0 bases, and 10 bases lay between the germline ends. The CDR3 here is CASSSGVSSGNTIYF. The CDR3 DNA is TGTGCCAGCAGCTCCGGGGTGAGCTCTGGAAACACCATATATTTT.

This clone was counted once. This chain links TRBV14 with TRBJ2-1, with 11 bases matching TRBD1. The CDR3 has 15 amino acids. From germline, CDR1 is SGHDN and CDR2 FVKESK. The ends lost 3 bases at V and 9 bases at J; junction bases unmatched: 7. The CDR3 nucleotides read TGTGCCAGCAGCCATTTGGGACAGGGGGTCTCTGAGCAGTTCTTC. This translates into CASSHLGQGVSEQFF.

This chain's CDR3 is CASSIWEVAYNEQFF. For the CDR3, the DNA is TGTGCCAGTAGTATTTGGGAGGTCGCCTACAATGAGCAGTTCTTC. The chain couples TRBV19 to TRBJ2-1; maybe TRBD2 (6 bases). Germline loops: CDR1 LNHDA, CDR2 SQIVND (reference sequence). V was cut by 3 bases and J by 2 bases, with 11 bases left in between. The CDR3 sequence is 15 residues long. Drawing the rest from reference TRBV19 and TRBJ2-1, the complete variable domain is DGGITQSPKYLFRKEGQNVTLSCEQNLNHDAMYWYRQDPGQGLRLIYYSQIVNDFQKGDIAEGYSVSREKKESFPLTVTSAQKNPTAFYLCASSIWEVAYNEQFFGPGTRLTVL.

The rearrangement joins TRBV18 to TRBJ2-7, with a weak D call TRBD1 (6 bases). V was pared by 2 bases and J by 3 bases, with 11 bases between. The CDR3 is 14 residues long. Germline assignment: CDR1 KGHSH and CDR2 LQKENI. This CDR3 is CASSPISGDYEQYF. The CDR3 nucleotides are TGTGCCAGCTCACCAATATCAGGGGACTACGAGCAGTACTTC.

The chain has TRBV5-1 and TRBJ2-3; 8 bases map to TRBD1. Germline V gene data show CDR1 as SGHRS and CDR2 as YFSETQ. CDR3 length: 16 amino acids. V lost 0 bases to trimming and J lost 5 bases; unmatched junction nucleotides: 8. This chain's CDR3 is CASSLEEGRGRDTQYF. In nucleotides, the CDR3 is TGCGCCAGCAGCTTGGAAGAAGGCAGGGGGCGAGATACGCAGTATTTT.

This sequence joins TRBV7-2 and TRBJ1-1; D possibly corresponds to TRBD1 (6 bases). The CDR3 spans 14 residues. The ends were cut back, 5 bases at V and 4 bases at J, with 14 bases in the middle. Germline loops: CDR1 SGHTA, CDR2 FQGNSA. DNA for the CDR3: TGTGCCAGCAGCCCGGACAGAGGAGGCACTGAAGCTTTCTTT. This translates into CASSPDRGGTEAFF. The full variable domain, its missing parts supplied by reference TRBV7-2 and TRBJ1-1, is GAGVSQSPSNKVTEKGKDVELRCDPISGHTALYWYRQSLGQGLEFLIYFQGNSAPDKSGLPSDRFSAERTGGSVSTLTIQRTQQEDSAVYLCASSPDRGGTEAFFGQGTRLTVV.

The chain carries TRBV5-8 and TRBJ2-7; 10 positions match TRBD2. Trimming took 1 base from V and 4 from J; bases not matched to a gene: 5. Germline CDR1 is SGHTS and CDR2 is YDEGEE. The CDR3 runs to 15 residues. CDR3: CASSLTLAGVYEQYF. The CDR3 coding sequence is TGTGCCAGCAGCTTGACGCTAGCGGGAGTTTACGAGCAGTACTTC.

The chain combines TRBV2 with TRBJ2-4; TRBD1 aligns across 8 bases. The V and J ends lost 3 bases and 8 bases, in that order; junction bases with no gene match: 9. CDR3 length equals 15 residues. CDR1 SNHLY and CDR2 FYNNEI come from the germline V gene. Written as DNA, the CDR3 is TGTGCCAGCAGTGACCCCGGACAGGGCGGGTACATTCAGTACTTC. It encodes CASSDPGQGGYIQYF.

V is TRBV5-4 and J is TRBJ2-2, with TRBD1 identical over 12 bases. Germline lookup yields CDR1 SGHNT and CDR2 YYREEE (reference sequence). The CDR3 consists of 16 residues. The V gene end was trimmed by 1 base and the J gene end by 4 bases; junction bases not matched to a gene: 2. Written as DNA, the CDR3 is TGTGCCAGCAGCTTGCCGGGACAGGGGGCCACCGGGGAGCTGTTTTTT. Protein: CASSLPGQGATGELFF.

This sequence joins TRBV5-1 and TRBJ1-1, with TRBD1 identical over 8 bases. Germline V CDR1 and CDR2: SGHRS, YFSETQ. V shed 3 bases, J shed 3 bases, and the junction held 10 bases outside the gene matches. This CDR3 has 16 amino acids. CDR3 region: CASSSQGAVRDTEAFF. The CDR3 DNA follows: TGCGCCAGCAGCTCCCAGGGGGCGGTTAGAGACACTGAAGCTTTCTTT.

V usage is TRBV5-1 and J usage is TRBJ2-7; possible D gene TRBD1, 5 bases. V lost 0 bases, J lost 4 bases, and 14 bases lay in between. The CDR3 length is 15 residues. Germline CDR1 and CDR2: SGHRS and YFSETQ. CDR3 in DNA: TGCGCCAGCAGCTTGGCCCAGGGTAGCTTGTACGAGCAGTACTTC. It translates to CASSLAQGSLYEQYF.

A single count supports this clone. J is TRBJ2-1 and V is TRBV2; 9 bases are shared with TRBD1. The CDR3 runs 14 residues. The trim removed 6 bases at V and 4 bases at J, leaving 4 bases unmatched. CDR1 is SNHLY and CDR2 is FYNNEI in the germline V gene. CDR3 sequence (DNA): TGTGCCAGCAGGCCCGGGACAGGGTACAATGAGCAGTTCTTC. Translating it yields CASRPGTGYNEQFF.

The chain uses TRBV28 and TRBJ2-1; 10 positions agree with TRBD2. CDR1 is MDHEN and CDR2 is SYDVKM in the germline V gene. V shed 6 bases, J shed 10 bases, and the junction held 12 bases outside the gene matches. The CDR3 covers 15 residues. CDR3 sequence reads: CASRSGTSAYMEQFF. The CDR3 DNA reads TGTGCCAGCAGGTCCGGGACTAGCGCCTACATGGAGCAGTTCTTC.

This clone was seen a single time. J is TRBJ2-3 and V is TRBV15; 7 bases agree with TRBD1. The J segment lost 3 bases and the V segment lost 2 bases, leaving 2 bases of the junction unmatched. Per the germline V gene, CDR1 is LNHNV and CDR2 is YYDKDF (reference sequence). The CDR3 sequence is 14 residues long. The CDR3 protein is CATSRPGQTDTQYF. DNA of the CDR3: TGTGCCACCAGCAGACCGGGACAGACAGATACGCAGTATTTT.

This clone was seen a single time. The rearrangement uses TRBV9 and TRBJ2-5; the match to TRBD2 covers 8 bases. Per germline, CDR1 SGDLS and CDR2 YYNGEE. CDR3 length: 13 amino acids. The V segment lost 4 bases and the J segment 5 bases; nucleotides outside the gene matches: 4. CDR3 nucleotides: TGTGCCAGCAGCACCCGACTAGCGGAGACCCAGTACTTC. Protein: CASSTRLAETQYF. The variable domain in full, completed from reference TRBV9 and TRBJ2-5, reads DSGVTQTPKHLITATGQRVTLRCSPRSGDLSVYWYQQSLDQGLQFLIQYYNGEERAKGNILERFSAQQFPDLHSELNLSSLELGDSALYFCASSTRLAETQYFGPGTRLLVL.

The chain uses TRBV2 and TRBJ2-1, with 12 bases fitting TRBD2. With V trimmed by 4 bases and J by 6 bases, 7 bases remained unmatched. The CDR3 runs to 16 residues. CDR1 and CDR2 (germline): SNHLY, FYNNEI. The CDR3 DNA reads TGTGCCAGCAGTGGACTAGCGGGGGCCCTCGGCAATGAGCAGTTCTTC. Translating it yields CASSGLAGALGNEQFF.

The V call is TRBV19, the J call TRBJ1-1; D remains ambiguous. V was clipped by 6 bases and J by 1 base, with 12 bases between them. Per germline, CDR1 LNHDA and CDR2 SQIVND (reference sequence). This CDR3 has 14 amino acids. The CDR3 DNA is TGTGCCAGTAGACGAAAGGCGGAGAACACTGAAGCTTTCTTT. It is translated as CASRRKAENTEAFF.

This CDR3 is CASSSSATGFYGYTF. DNA for the CDR3: TGTGCCAGCAGTTCCTCAGCGACAGGGTTCTATGGCTACACCTTC. The rearrangement links TRBV6-6 to TRBJ1-2; 7 bases fit TRBD1. V lost 4 bases to trimming and J lost 4 bases; unmatched junction nucleotides: 9. The CDR3 extends over 15 amino acids. In germline, CDR1 is MNHNY, CDR2 SVGAGI (reference sequence).